The rows below give T cell receptor beta chains drawn from one sample of a study of PD-1 blockade in classical Hodgkin lymphoma. Method: immunoSEQ multiplex PCR; TCRdb's copy keeps in-frame clones and lacks some. The sample lists about 17,000 clones; around 75% were seen once. The material sequenced was peripheral blood mononuclear cells (PBMCs), taken at baseline. These receptors were obtained from a human donor with classical Hodgkin lymphoma. CDR3s include the opening cysteine and the closing phenylalanine or tryptophan. D genes are given only for firm matches. The size entry is marked missing in some rows and otherwise reads once, few, many or a size class.

abundance: NA
j_gene: TRBJ2-3
v_gene: TRBV20-1
d_gene: NA
CDR3nt: TGCAGTGCCAGGGGACTTCATACGCAGTATTTT
CDR3aa: CSARGLHTQYF

abundance: NA
j_gene: TRBJ2-5
v_gene: TRBV29-1
d_gene: NA
CDR3nt: TGCAGCGTTGACGAAGTGGGCCGGGAGACCCAGTACTTC
CDR3aa: CSVDEVGRETQYF

abundance: NA
j_gene: TRBJ1-1
v_gene: TRBV30
d_gene: NA
CDR3nt: TGTGCCTGGAGTTCCCCCCGCGCTGAAGCTTTCTTT
CDR3aa: CAWSSPRAEAFF

abundance: NA
j_gene: TRBJ2-1
v_gene: TRBV5-1
d_gene: NA
CDR3nt: TGCGCCAGCAGCTTGCTAGGACCCTACAATGAGCAGTTCTTC
CDR3aa: CASSLLGPYNEQFF

abundance: NA
j_gene: TRBJ2-7
v_gene: TRBV6-5
d_gene: NA
CDR3nt: TGTGCCAGCAGTTACGTCCTTTCAGGCAACCACGAGCAGTACTTC
CDR3aa: CASSYVLSGNHEQYF

abundance: NA
j_gene: TRBJ1-2
v_gene: TRBV29-1
d_gene: TRBD1
CDR3nt: TGCAGCGTTGAGGCCCCAGGGGGCAATGGCTACACCTTC
CDR3aa: CSVEAPGGNGYTF

abundance: medium-sized
j_gene: TRBJ2-7
v_gene: TRBV5-6
d_gene: TRBD1
CDR3nt: TGTGCCAGCAGCCAGACGACAGGGGATTCCTACGAGCAGTACTTC
CDR3aa: CASSQTTGDSYEQYF

abundance: once
j_gene: TRBJ2-7
v_gene: TRBV7-4
d_gene: NA
CDR3nt: TGTGCCAGCAGCTCAGACCCCCGAGGTGGGTCCGAGCAGTACTTC
CDR3aa: CASSSDPRGGSEQYF

abundance: NA
j_gene: TRBJ2-7
v_gene: TRBV6-5
d_gene: TRBD1
CDR3nt: TGTGCCAGCAGTTACTCCGGGACAGGGTTTTACGAGCAGTACTTC
CDR3aa: CASSYSGTGFYEQYF

abundance: once
j_gene: TRBJ1-1
v_gene: TRBV5-1
d_gene: NA
CDR3nt: TGCGCCAGCAGCTTGGAGGGAGGGACCGGGGGCAGGAACACTGAAGCTTTCTTT
CDR3aa: CASSLEGGTGGRNTEAFF

abundance: NA
j_gene: TRBJ1-6
v_gene: TRBV30
d_gene: NA
CDR3nt: TGTGCCTGGAATTACAGGTATAATTCACCCCTCCACTTT
CDR3aa: CAWNYRYNSPLHF

abundance: NA
j_gene: TRBJ1-1
v_gene: TRBV5-4
d_gene: TRBD1
CDR3nt: TGTGCCAGCAGCCGGACAGGTCGAGCTTTCTTT
CDR3aa: CASSRTGRAFF

abundance: few
j_gene: TRBJ1-5
v_gene: TRBV19
d_gene: TRBD1
CDR3nt: TGTGCCAGTACCCAAGGACAGGGCCCGGTTCAGCCCCAGCATTTT
CDR3aa: CASTQGQGPVQPQHF

abundance: NA
j_gene: TRBJ1-2
v_gene: TRBV28
d_gene: NA
CDR3nt: TGTGCCAGCCATCCCGCCGGGGGGCTCGTCAACTATGGCTACACCTTC
CDR3aa: CASHPAGGLVNYGYTF